The 27 T cell receptor beta chains listed next were all sequenced from one sample in a study of cytomegalovirus exposure and HLA in healthy donors. The table came from immunoSEQ multiplex PCR; TCRdb's copy has only in-frame clones and leaves some out. The sample shows about 160,000 clones, roughly 84% of them seen only once. Sequencing was performed on PBMCs. Receptor source: a man aged 25 to 40 in good health and CMV-seropositive.

This clone was observed once. V usage is TRBV7-6 and J usage is TRBJ1-1; 10 positions match TRBD1. Germline V gene sequence: CDR1 SGHVS, CDR2 FNYEAQ. V shed 5 bases, J shed 3 bases, and the junction held 6 bases outside the gene matches. The CDR3 runs 15 residues. CDR3 sequence reads: CASSLDRGPDTEAFF. The DNA for the CDR3 is TGTGCCAGCAGCCTCGACAGGGGGCCGGACACTGAAGCTTTCTTT.

The genes are TRBV27 and TRBJ1-6; 10 nucleotides align to TRBD1. Germline CDR1 reads MNHEY; CDR2 reads SMNVEV (reference sequence). This CDR3 region has 15 residues. The trim removed 6 bases at V and 4 bases at J, leaving 3 bases unmatched. CDR3 sequence reads: CASSRGQGYNSPLHF. CDR3 nucleotide sequence: TGTGCCAGCAGCCGGGGACAGGGGTATAATTCACCCCTCCACTTT.

The gene calls are TRBV6-1 and TRBJ2-3; the D gene is possibly TRBD2 (6 bases). The CDR3 extends over 14 amino acids. Germline loops: CDR1 MNHNS, CDR2 SASEGT. V lost 3 bases and J 6 bases, leaving 13 bases between the germline ends. The CDR3, as DNA: TGTGCCAGCAGTGATCGACTAGAGTTGGATACGCAGTATTTT. This gives the protein CASSDRLELDTQYF.

This chain links TRBV7-2 with TRBJ1-4; 11 bases agree with TRBD1. J gave up 8 bases and V 7 bases, and 6 bases lay outside the gene matches. CDR3 length: 14 amino acids. The germline gives CDR1 SGHTA, CDR2 FQGNSA. The CDR3 sequence is CASTSGQGGEKLFF. The CDR3 region has the DNA TGTGCCAGCACGTCGGGACAGGGGGGGGAAAAACTGTTTTTT.

The chain couples TRBV30 to TRBJ1-5, with a weak D call TRBD1 (6 bases). CDR3 length: 14 residues. Germline lookup yields CDR1 GTSNPN and CDR2 SVGIG (reference sequence). V shed 0 bases and J shed 7 bases, with 13 bases lying between them. The CDR3 spells CAWSVGRGGQPQHF. DNA for the CDR3: TGTGCCTGGAGTGTAGGCAGGGGTGGACAGCCCCAGCATTTT.

The chain uses TRBV7-9 and TRBJ1-4, with 10 bases fitting TRBD1. Germline V CDR1 and CDR2: SEHNR, FQNEAQ (reference sequence). V lost 5 bases and J lost 6; bases outside the gene matches: 9. The CDR3 spans 16 residues. DNA of the CDR3: TGTGCCAGCAGCCCTAAGCCGGGACAGGGGTATGAAAAACTGTTTTTT. It translates to CASSPKPGQGYEKLFF.

The CDR3 DNA sequence: TGTGCCAGCAGTCCCCCCCTAACCGAGCACTTCTTT. Protein product: CASSPPLTEHFF. The chain has TRBV6-1 and TRBJ1-1; D uncertain. CDR1 MNHNS and CDR2 SASEGT come from the germline V gene. The CDR3 is made up of 12 amino acids. V gave up 5 bases and J gave up 14 bases, with 18 bases separating them.

The gene calls are TRBV4-2 and TRBJ2-2; D uncertain. Trimming removed 5 bases at V and 0 bases at J, with 13 bases between. The CDR3 totals 16 residues. Germline lookup yields CDR1 LGHNA and CDR2 YNFKEQ. The CDR3 nucleotides are TGTGCCAGCAGCTCTCCCGCCCTAGCGAACACCGGGGAGCTGTTTTTT. It yields the protein CASSSPALANTGELFF.

The V and J genes are TRBV28 and TRBJ2-5; possible D gene TRBD2, 5 bases. Between the trimmed V and J ends, which lost 6 bases and 5 bases, there was a span of 16 bases. This CDR3 is built from 14 residues. Germline V lookup: CDR1 MDHEN, CDR2 SYDVKM. The CDR3 region has the DNA TGTGCCAGCAGCGCCGTGGTTAGAGGGGAGACCCAGTACTTC. Translation gives CASSAVVRGETQYF. Variable domain in full (rest from reference TRBV28 and TRBJ2-5): DVKVTQSSRYLVKRTGEKVFLECVQDMDHENMFWYRQDPGLGLRLIYFSYDVKMKEKGDIPEGYSVSREKKERFSLILESASTNQTSMYLCASSAVVRGETQYFGPGTRLLVL.

The chain combines TRBV6-5 with TRBJ2-3, with a possible D match to TRBD1 (5 bases). CDR3 length equals 13 residues. Germline lookup yields CDR1 MNHEY and CDR2 SVGAGI. Trimming removed 5 bases from V and 6 bases from J, with 12 bases in between. The CDR3 nucleotides read TGTGCCAGCAGTCCCAGGGTGCGGGATACGCAGTATTTT. Its protein product is CASSPRVRDTQYF.

The V and J genes are TRBV7-6 and TRBJ2-7, with 8 bases identical to TRBD2. The length of the CDR3 is 15 residues. J gave up 2 bases and V 5 bases, and 8 bases lay outside the gene matches. The germline V gene encodes CDR1 SGHVS and CDR2 FNYEAQ. CDR3 coding DNA: TGTGCCAGCAGCCCCGCTTTAGCGGGGACCTACGAGCAGTACTTC. Protein sequence: CASSPALAGTYEQYF.

The rearrangement joins TRBV7-9 to TRBJ1-5; D is ambiguous. CDR1 and CDR2 (germline): SEHNR, FQNEAQ (reference sequence). The ends were cut back, 8 bases at V and 4 bases at J, with 15 bases in the middle. The CDR3 sequence is 14 residues long. The CDR3 coding sequence is TGTGCCAGCGCCTCAAACACGGGAAATCAGCCCCAGCATTTT. Translating it yields CASASNTGNQPQHF.

The chain has TRBV5-1 and TRBJ2-1; D gene unclear. CDR3 length: 15 amino acids. In germline, CDR1 is SGHRS, CDR2 YFSETQ. V lost 4 bases, J lost 0 bases, and 11 bases lay in between. Here the CDR3 DNA reads TGCGCCAGCAGCCGGTCAAGAGGCTCCTACAATGAGCAGTTCTTC. Translation: CASSRSRGSYNEQFF.

In its sample, this clone was seen once. The chain employs TRBV5-6 and TRBJ1-1, with TRBD1 matching over 9 bases. V lost 2 bases to trimming and J lost 4 bases; unmatched junction nucleotides: 3. The CDR3 contains 14 residues. The germline gives CDR1 SGHDT, CDR2 YYEEEE. CDR3 amino acids: CASSLGQGSTEAFF. CDR3 DNA: TGTGCCAGCAGCTTAGGACAGGGGAGCACTGAAGCTTTCTTT.

This clone rates as medium-sized. This sequence joins TRBV4-3 and TRBJ2-5; D unresolved. The CDR3 has 12 amino acids. The germline V and J ends were trimmed by 0 bases and 8 bases, with 7 bases remaining between them. Germline V gene sequence: CDR1 LGHNA, CDR2 YSLEER. The CDR3 bases are TGCGCCAGCAGCCAAGATGGGCATACCCAGTACTTC. It codes for CASSQDGHTQYF.

The chain joins TRBV6-1 to TRBJ1-2; TRBD1 might be the D (6 bases). The CDR3 has 15 residues. Per the germline V gene, CDR1 is MNHNS and CDR2 is SASEGT. V lost 5 bases, J lost 5 bases, and 18 bases lay in between. The CDR3 nucleotides are TGTGCCAGCAGTCCCGACAGGTCTGCCCCTTATGGCTACACCTTC. As protein: CASSPDRSAPYGYTF.

The chain carries TRBV11-1 and TRBJ2-3, with 7 positions matching TRBD2. Germline CDR1 and CDR2: SGHAT and FQDESV (reference sequence). The CDR3 covers 16 residues. J gave up 4 bases and V 7 bases, and 14 bases lay outside the gene matches. The CDR3 region is CASTLGQRGGADTQYF. DNA of the CDR3: TGTGCCAGCACCCTAGGCCAGCGGGGTGGGGCAGATACGCAGTATTTT.

This chain uses TRBV6-5 with TRBJ1-1; D is perhaps TRBD1 (5 bases). CDR3 length: 15 residues. Trimming took 0 bases from V and 3 from J, leaving 11 bases between them. Germline CDR1 and CDR2: MNHEY and SVGAGI. CDR3 protein: CASSYSTVEDTEAFF. CDR3 coding DNA: TGTGCCAGCAGTTACTCGACAGTTGAGGACACTGAAGCTTTCTTT.

A few counts support this clone. The rearrangement uses TRBV4-1 and TRBJ1-2, with D unresolved. Germline V CDR1 and CDR2: MGHRA, YSYEKL. V was cut by 0 bases and J by 6 bases, with 11 bases left in between. The CDR3 covers 14 residues. CDR3 protein: CASSQDITPDGYTF. The CDR3 bases are TGCGCCAGCAGCCAAGATATCACACCTGATGGCTACACCTTC.

The chain joins TRBV4-3 to TRBJ1-4; D is unclear. Trimming took off 0 bases at V and 8 bases at J, with 16 bases between the two ends. The CDR3 has 16 residues. The V gene's germline CDR1 is LGHNA and CDR2 YSLEER. Written as DNA, the CDR3 is TGCGCCAGCAGCCAAGATCGGACCTCAAGAGGGGAAAAACTGTTTTTT. Amino acid sequence: CASSQDRTSRGEKLFF.

The rearrangement uses TRBV2 and TRBJ2-5; TRBD1 is a possible D gene (6 bases). The germline CDR1 and CDR2 sequences are SNHLY and FYNNEI. V was cut by 7 bases and J by 2 bases, with 8 bases left in between. The CDR3 extends over 12 amino acids. This CDR3 is CASNTGQETQYF. The CDR3 region has the DNA TGTGCCAGCAATACAGGGCAAGAGACCCAGTACTTC.

The chain couples TRBV25-1 to TRBJ1-2; D is unresolved. V was clipped by 5 bases and J by 0 bases, with 16 bases between them. Germline CDR1 reads MGHDK; CDR2 reads SYGVNS. The CDR3 contains 16 residues. The CDR3 protein is CASSNVSGGANYGYTF. The DNA for the CDR3 is TGTGCCAGCAGTAACGTCTCAGGCGGGGCTAACTATGGCTACACCTTC.

V is TRBV7-9 and J is TRBJ1-3; D is unclear. CDR1 and CDR2 from the germline V gene are SEHNR and FQNEAQ (reference sequence). The CDR3 runs to 13 residues. In DNA, the CDR3 is TGTGCTACCAAGTGGCAGGCTGGAAACACCATATATTTT. This encodes CATKWQAGNTIYF.

This clone has only a few counts. The chain employs TRBV4-1 and TRBJ2-1, with D unresolved. The CDR3 totals 12 residues. Trimming removed 3 bases at V and 5 bases at J, with 5 bases between. CDR1 and CDR2 from the germline V gene are MGHRA and YSYEKL. The CDR3: CASSQSNNEQFF. In nucleotides, the CDR3 is TGCGCCAGCAGCCAGTCTAACAATGAGCAGTTCTTC.

This clone was observed a few times. The chain recombines TRBV19 with TRBJ1-2; no reliable D call. The germline CDR1 and CDR2 sequences are LNHDA and SQIVND (reference sequence). Between the trimmed V and J ends, which lost 11 bases and 2 bases, there was a span of 12 bases. The CDR3 runs to 12 residues. CDR3 coding DNA: TGTGCCGGAAGGCGGGAAAACTATGGCTACACCTTC. This gives the protein CAGRRENYGYTF.

The rearrangement links TRBV27 to TRBJ2-7, with 10 bases identical to TRBD2. The junction had 12 bases not matched to a gene; V was cut back by 4 bases and J by 3 bases. The CDR3 contains 17 residues. Germline lookup yields CDR1 MNHEY and CDR2 SMNVEV (reference sequence). CDR3 sequence: CASSSILGTSADYEQYF. CDR3 nucleotides: TGTGCCAGCAGTTCTATTCTCGGGACTAGCGCGGACTACGAGCAGTACTTC.

The gene calls are TRBV28 and TRBJ2-7; 11 bases are shared with TRBD2. This CDR3 spans 18 amino acids. Trimming at V came to 3 bases and at J to 2 bases, leaving 12 bases not matched to a gene. Looked up from germline, CDR1 is MDHEN and CDR2 is SYDVKM. The CDR3 bases are TGTGCCAGCAGTTTTCGACTAGCGGGACCAAAAATTACCTACGAGCAGTACTTC. Translating gives CASSFRLAGPKITYEQYF.